The source of this T cell receptor (beta chain) is a study of human T cells and chemical hapten exposure. About the study: DPC (0.01%) was patch tested on the upper back and read at 6 days. Variation in per-sample TCR yields came mainly from small pooled library volume differences.

The ends lost 5 bases at V and 4 bases at J; junction bases unmatched: 6. The CDR3 is made up of 15 amino acids. CDR1 and CDR2 from the germline V gene are SGHAT and FQDESV (reference sequence). Described time point: patch test 2, 6 weeks after DPC sensitization. Described treatment: therapeutic diphenylcyclopropenone sensitization with weekly scalp DPC. There are many counts of this clonotype. Each CDR3 protein is one row after TCRdb ran MiXCR on the RACE reads. The sample contains 65,000 to 95,000 distinct CDR3 sequences, 6.5% to 8.5% of which appear only once. The gene calls are TRBV11-1 and TRBJ1-4, with 8 nucleotides matching TRBD1. Sequencing used whole blood, obtained in connection with sensitization to the hapten diphenylcyclopropenone (DPC). This TCR came from a woman aged 25 to 39 with alopecia areata. Some clones in this sample may be carry-over from other donors' samples. The CDR3 DNA sequence: TGTGCCAGCAGCCCCGGACAGGGCGATAATGAAAAACTGTTTTTT. This sequence encodes CASSPGQGDNEKLFF.